The 11 T cell receptor beta chains given below trace back to one sample, sequenced in a study of cytomegalovirus exposure and HLA in healthy donors. In the PCR, 60 Vbeta and 13 Jbeta primers were used. The assay was immunoSEQ multiplex PCR, and TCRdb's table has in-frame clones only and misses some. The sample has 120,000 or so clones, roughly 18% seen once; the top ten hold about 3.1%. Source material: PBMCs. The receptors here all came from a female donor in good health and CMV-seropositive.

This rearrangement joins TRBV4-3 to TRBJ2-7; TRBD2 matches 7 bases. Per germline, CDR1 LGHNA and CDR2 YSLEER. Germline trimming cut 1 base from V and 5 bases from J; bases unmatched to any gene: 14. The CDR3 loop spans 17 amino acids. The CDR3 region is CASSQVYRGSVRNEQYF. CDR3 coding DNA: TGCGCCAGCAGCCAAGTATACCGCGGGAGTGTTAGGAACGAGCAGTACTTC.

This chain connects TRBV9 to TRBJ1-2; TRBD1 aligns across 7 bases. V lost 0 bases and J lost 7; bases outside the gene matches: 9. Per germline, CDR1 SGDLS and CDR2 YYNGEE. CDR3 length: 15 amino acids. The CDR3 reads CASSVGVGGVGGYTF. CDR3 DNA sequence: TGTGCCAGCAGCGTAGGAGTAGGGGGCGTCGGTGGCTACACCTTC. The variable domain in full, completed from reference TRBV9 and TRBJ1-2, reads DSGVTQTPKHLITATGQRVTLRCSPRSGDLSVYWYQQSLDQGLQFLIQYYNGEERAKGNILERFSAQQFPDLHSELNLSSLELGDSALYFCASSVGVGGVGGYTFGSGTRLTVV.

This clone appeared a few times. The rearrangement links TRBV7-9 to TRBJ2-7; 7 bases agree with TRBD1. Germline V CDR1 and CDR2: SEHNR, FQNEAQ (reference sequence). The V segment lost 2 bases and the J segment 4 bases; nucleotides outside the gene matches: 5. The CDR3 has 14 residues. For the CDR3, the DNA is TGTGCCAGCAGCTTAACAGGGGTCCAGTACGAGCAGTACTTC. This codes for CASSLTGVQYEQYF.

This clone occurred a few times. The rearrangement links TRBV6-5 to TRBJ2-3; 7 bases are a match to TRBD1. Germline V gene sequence: CDR1 MNHEY, CDR2 SVGAGI. Trimming removed 5 bases from V and 4 bases from J; junction bases left unmatched: 9. The CDR3 has 15 residues. CDR3 loop: CASSPGQPRADTQYF. CDR3 coding DNA: TGTGCCAGCAGTCCGGGACAGCCAAGGGCAGATACGCAGTATTTT.

The chain has TRBV28 and TRBJ2-7; the D is unclear. CDR3 length: 13 amino acids. CDR1 MDHEN and CDR2 SYDVKM come from the germline V gene. Deletions cut 6 bases from V and 9 bases from J, with 18 bases between. The CDR3 sequence: CASRVSVTAGQYF. For the CDR3, the DNA is TGTGCCAGCAGAGTCAGTGTTACTGCAGGGCAGTACTTC.

This chain joins TRBV13 and TRBJ2-5, with D perhaps TRBD2 (5 bases). Trimming pared 3 bases from V and 5 bases from J, leaving 13 bases between. The CDR3 sequence is 14 residues long. Germline-derived CDR1 and CDR2 are PRHDT and FYEKMQ (reference sequence). DNA for the CDR3: TGTGCCAGCAGCTTCGGTCTAGCTGGGGAGACCCAGTACTTC. It yields the protein CASSFGLAGETQYF.

This clone was seen at least ten times. The chain links TRBV29-1 to TRBJ2-1; 9 bases match TRBD2. CDR3 length: 12 residues. Trimming cost V 5 bases and J 9 bases; bases outside gene matches: 5. Germline CDR1 SQVTM, CDR2 ANQGSEA. CDR3 sequence reads: CSVRTSDIEQFF. Written as DNA, the CDR3 is TGCAGCGTTCGGACTAGCGACATTGAGCAGTTCTTC.

The chain recombines TRBV4-1 with TRBJ1-2; 7 nucleotides line up with TRBD1. J was trimmed by 4 bases and V by 4 bases; bases with no gene match: 6. The CDR3 is 14 amino acids. CDR1 and CDR2 (germline): MGHRA, YSYEKL. CDR3 region: CASSRTGVGYGYTF. The CDR3 region has the DNA TGCGCCAGCAGCCGAACAGGGGTTGGCTATGGCTACACCTTC.

This clone has more than one count but fewer than ten. Its ends do not fully match the called genes, so a read error is possible. V is TRBV6-1 and J is TRBJ1-1; D is uncertain. CDR3 size: 14 residues. Germline V gene sequence: CDR1 MNHNS, CDR2 SASEGT. The CDR3 region is CASTEDGSYTEAFF. The CDR3 DNA follows: TGTGCCAGCACTGAAGACGGGTCTTACACTGAAGCTTTCTTT.

The chain recombines TRBV28 with TRBJ2-5, with 7 bases lining up with TRBD1. CDR1 and CDR2 from the germline V gene are MDHEN and SYDVKM. Trimming at V came to 5 bases and at J to 3 bases, leaving 6 bases not matched to a gene. This CDR3 comprises 14 residues. In nucleotides, the CDR3 is TGTGCCAGCAGTGAAACAGGGGCAGAAGAGACCCAGTACTTC. Protein sequence: CASSETGAEETQYF.

This clone was detected only a few times. J is TRBJ2-7 and V is TRBV4-1; 9 bases are shared with TRBD1. Germline CDR1 MGHRA, CDR2 YSYEKL. This CDR3 comprises 16 residues. The trim removed 4 bases at V and 0 bases at J, leaving 7 bases unmatched. Here the CDR3 reads CASSPDGQGLSYEQYF. The DNA of the CDR3 is TGCGCCAGCAGCCCGGATGGACAGGGGCTCTCCTACGAGCAGTACTTC.